The 8 T cell receptor beta chains below all came from one sample that was sequenced in a study of regulatory T cells in long-lasting Graves disease. Time point given: persistent/refractory GD, antithyroid drugs over 5 years with positive TRAb. From RNA extracted from PBMCs, the TCR library was made. Library construction for TCR beta used iRepertoire HTBI primers and Arm-PCR of CDR3 regions. Using its own MiXCR run on the multiplex PCR reads, TCRdb lists one record per CDR3 protein. The sample holds approximately 400,000 distinct CDR3 sequences, 20% to 25% seen once. The sequences come from peripheral blood mononuclear cells (PBMCs), collected when the disease was refractory, from a patient treated with antithyroid drugs. These receptors originate from a female donor with Graves disease.

The chain combines TRBV30 with TRBJ1-5; D not resolved. CDR3 length equals 15 residues. Trimming removed 2 bases at V and 4 bases at J, with 15 bases between. Looked up from germline, CDR1 is GTSNPN and CDR2 is SVGIG (reference sequence). The CDR3 here is CAWSTHRVSNQPQHF. The CDR3 region has the DNA TGTGCCTGGAGTACCCACCGGGTTTCTAATCAGCCCCAGCATTTT.

This clonotype was observed once. The rearrangement links TRBV18 to TRBJ2-7, with 10 bases matching TRBD2. Germline CDR1 reads KGHSH; CDR2 reads LQKENI. The CDR3 is made up of 15 amino acids. V trimming: 3 bases; J trimming: 3 bases; junction bases outside the gene matches: 5. CDR3 sequence (DNA): TGTGCCAGCTCACCCCTAGCGGGAGCGGGCTACGAGCAGTACTTC. It is translated as CASSPLAGAGYEQYF.

This clonotype appeared many times. CDR3 bases: TGTGCCAGCACCTTCAGGGGAGGCGAGCAGTACTTC. Its translation: CASTFRGGEQYF. This chain uses TRBV28 with TRBJ2-7; either TRBD1 or TRBD2 may fit D (6 bases each). Germline V gene lookup returns CDR1 MDHEN and CDR2 SYDVKM. CDR3 size: 12 residues. V was clipped by 7 bases and J by 6 bases, with 13 bases between them.

This clonotype has more than one count but fewer than ten. The chain employs TRBV28 and TRBJ2-3; D is undetermined. The V end lost 2 bases, the J end lost 1 base, and 7 bases lay between the germline ends. Germline assignment: CDR1 MDHEN and CDR2 SYDVKM. This CDR3 spans 14 amino acids. The CDR3 spells CASSLPYRTDTQYF. The CDR3 region has the DNA TGTGCCAGCAGTTTACCATATCGCACAGATACGCAGTATTTT.

This rearrangement joins TRBV20-1 to TRBJ1-4; no clear D gene. V lost 0 bases and J 4 bases, leaving 12 bases between the germline ends. CDR1 is DFQATT, CDR2 SNEGSKA, per germline (reference sequence). This CDR3 spans 15 amino acids. Written as DNA, the CDR3 is TGCAGTGCTAGAGATCAACGTCAGAGTAATGAAAAACTGTTTTTT. Translation gives CSARDQRQSNEKLFF.

This clonotype was picked up many times. The V call is TRBV30, the J call TRBJ1-2; TRBD1 aligns across 9 bases. The V and J ends lost 7 bases and 5 bases, in that order; junction bases with no gene match: 2. This CDR3 has 11 amino acids. CDR1 is GTSNPN and CDR2 is SVGIG in the germline V gene (reference sequence). In DNA form, the CDR3 reads TGTGCCTCTGGACAGGGGTATGGCTACACCTTC. This sequence encodes CASGQGYGYTF.

In this sample, this clonotype turned up a few times. A much larger clone differs by one base, so this may be a read error. The chain has TRBV11-2 and TRBJ1-1, with D possibly being TRBD1 (6 bases). Germline values: CDR1 SGHAT, CDR2 FQNNGV. The CDR3 has 16 residues. The V gene lost 7 bases and the J gene lost 6 bases, with 24 bases spanning the gap. In DNA, the CDR3 is TGTGCCAGCATCCAAATCAAGGGGGGGCGGGTCGCTGAAGCTTTCTTT. Encoded protein: CASIQIKGGRVAEAFF. The whole variable domain, remainder taken from reference TRBV11-2 and TRBJ1-1, is EAGVAQSPRYKIIEKRQSVAFWCNPISGHATLYWYQQILGQGPKLLIQFQNNGVVDDSQLPKDRFSAERLKGVDSTLKIQPAKLEDSAVYLCASIQIKGGRVAEAFFGQGTRLTVV.

In its sample, this clonotype was seen many times. The chain employs TRBV20-1 and TRBJ2-5, with no clear D. Per germline, CDR1 DFQATT and CDR2 SNEGSKA (reference sequence). V was trimmed by 4 bases and J by 4 bases, leaving 10 bases between them. This CDR3 has 12 residues. DNA for the CDR3: TGCAGTGCTATCGCAGATGTAGAGACCCAGTACTTC. It codes for CSAIADVETQYF.